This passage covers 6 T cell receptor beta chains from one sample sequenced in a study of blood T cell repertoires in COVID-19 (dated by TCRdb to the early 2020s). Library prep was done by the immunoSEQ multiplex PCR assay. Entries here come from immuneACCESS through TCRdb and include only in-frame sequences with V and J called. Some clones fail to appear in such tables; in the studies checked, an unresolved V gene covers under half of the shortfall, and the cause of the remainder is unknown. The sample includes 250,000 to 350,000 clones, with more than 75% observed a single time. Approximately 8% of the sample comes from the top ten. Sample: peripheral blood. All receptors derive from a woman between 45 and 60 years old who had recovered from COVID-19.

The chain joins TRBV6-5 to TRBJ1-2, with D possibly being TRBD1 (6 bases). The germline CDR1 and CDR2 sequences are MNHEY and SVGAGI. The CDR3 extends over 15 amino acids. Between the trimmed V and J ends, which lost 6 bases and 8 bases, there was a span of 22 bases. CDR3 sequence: CASRPAGGQDRGYTF. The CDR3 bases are TGTGCCAGCAGGCCCGCGGGGGGGCAGGACCGGGGCTACACCTTC.

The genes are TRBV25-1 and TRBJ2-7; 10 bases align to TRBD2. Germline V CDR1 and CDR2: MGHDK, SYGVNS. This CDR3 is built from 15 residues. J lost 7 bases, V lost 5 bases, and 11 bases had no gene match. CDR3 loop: CASSRRTSGFGEQYF. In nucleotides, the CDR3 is TGTGCCAGCAGTCGGAGGACTAGCGGTTTTGGGGAGCAGTACTTC.

CDR3 sequence reads: CASSDSLRGVSYNEQFF. CDR3 nucleotides: TGTGCCAGCAGTGACAGTCTCAGGGGAGTCTCCTACAATGAGCAGTTCTTC. The rearrangement joins TRBV2 to TRBJ2-1; a possible D gene is TRBD1 (6 bases). CDR3 size: 17 residues. Looked up from germline, CDR1 is SNHLY and CDR2 is FYNNEI. V was pared by 3 bases and J by 0 bases, with 15 bases between.

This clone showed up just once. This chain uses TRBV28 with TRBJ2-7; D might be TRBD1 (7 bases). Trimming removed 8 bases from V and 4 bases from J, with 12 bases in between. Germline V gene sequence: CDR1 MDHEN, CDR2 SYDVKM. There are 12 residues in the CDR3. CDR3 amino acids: CASGGGNYEQYF. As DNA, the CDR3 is TGTGCCAGCGGAGGGGGCAATTACGAGCAGTACTTC.

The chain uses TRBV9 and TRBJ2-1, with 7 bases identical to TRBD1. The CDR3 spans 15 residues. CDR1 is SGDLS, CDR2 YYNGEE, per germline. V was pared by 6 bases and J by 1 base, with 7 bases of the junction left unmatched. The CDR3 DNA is TGTGCCAGCAACACAGGGGCCCAGTCCTACAATGAGCAGTTCTTC. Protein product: CASNTGAQSYNEQFF.

The CDR3 loop reads CASSLERGPYEQYF. The DNA for the CDR3 is TGCGCCAGCAGCTTGGAGCGGGGTCCCTACGAGCAGTACTTC. The chain employs TRBV5-1 and TRBJ2-7; 7 nucleotides agree with TRBD2. After removal of 0 bases from V and 2 bases from J, the junction contained 2 bases not matched to a gene. Germline assignment: CDR1 SGHRS and CDR2 YFSETQ. The CDR3 has 14 amino acids.